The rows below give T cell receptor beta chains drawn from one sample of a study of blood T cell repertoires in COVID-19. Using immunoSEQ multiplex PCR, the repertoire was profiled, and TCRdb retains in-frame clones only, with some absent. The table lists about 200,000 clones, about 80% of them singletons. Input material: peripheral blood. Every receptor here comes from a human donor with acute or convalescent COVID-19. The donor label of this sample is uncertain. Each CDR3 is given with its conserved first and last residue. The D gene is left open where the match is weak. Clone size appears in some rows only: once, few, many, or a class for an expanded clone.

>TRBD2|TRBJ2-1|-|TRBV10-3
TGTGCCAGCCGACTAGCAGACTACAATGAGCAGTTCTTC
CASRLADYNEQFF
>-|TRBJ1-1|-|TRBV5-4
TGTGCCAGCAGCTTGGCCGGCAGGGATAACACTGAAGCTTTCTTT
CASSLAGRDNTEAFF
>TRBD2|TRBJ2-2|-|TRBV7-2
TGTGCCAGCAGCCTTAAATCGTCTCTAGCGGGAATCGGGGAGCTGTTTTTT
CASSLKSSLAGIGELFF
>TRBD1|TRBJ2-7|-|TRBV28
TGTGCCAGCACCCTACCCCGACAGGGGACGGCCGAGCAGTACTTC
CASTLPRQGTAEQYF
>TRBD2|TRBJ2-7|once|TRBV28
TGTGCCAGCAGTTTTTCGTCTAGCGGGTCGGGTGAGCAGTACTTC
CASSFSSSGSGEQYF
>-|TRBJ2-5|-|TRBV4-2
TGTGCCAGCAGCCAAGCGTTGGGACTCCCTCCAGAGACCCAGTACTTC
CASSQALGLPPETQYF
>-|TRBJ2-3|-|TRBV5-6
TGTGCCAGCAGCTCTACCAACACAGATACGCAGTATTTT
CASSSTNTDTQYF
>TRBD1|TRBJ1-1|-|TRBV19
TGTGCCAGTAGTAGGGACAGGGCTGAAGCTTTCTTT
CASSRDRAEAFF
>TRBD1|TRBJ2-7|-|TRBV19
TGTGCCAGTAGTATTGGGACAGGGACCTACGAGCAGTACTTC
CASSIGTGTYEQYF
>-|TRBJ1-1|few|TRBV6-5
TGTGCCAGCAGGGAGACAGGAAACACTGAAGCTTTCTTT
CASRETGNTEAFF
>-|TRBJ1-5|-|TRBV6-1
TGTGCCAGCAGTGGAATCCCCTCCCTGTCCCCCTACAATCAGCCCCAGCATTTT
CASSGIPSLSPYNQPQHF
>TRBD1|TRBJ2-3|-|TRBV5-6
TGTGCCAGCAGCCCCTCGACAGGGGGTACGCAGTATTTT
CASSPSTGGTQYF
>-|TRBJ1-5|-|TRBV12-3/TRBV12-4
TGTGCCAGTAGACCGGGGTCTAGGCCCCAGCATTTT
CASRPGSRPQHF
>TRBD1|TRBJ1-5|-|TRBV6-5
TGTGCCAGCAGTCCGCGGGACAGGGGGGATCAGCCCCAGCATTTT
CASSPRDRGDQPQHF
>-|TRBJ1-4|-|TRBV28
TGTGCCAGCAGTTTAGCGGATGAAAAACTGTTTTTT
CASSLADEKLFF
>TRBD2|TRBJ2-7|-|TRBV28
TGTGCCAGCACTAGCGGGAGTCTCTACGAGCAGTACTTC
CASTSGSLYEQYF
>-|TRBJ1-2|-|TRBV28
TGTGCCAGCAAGGAGCAGGGCCACTATGGCTACACCTTC
CASKEQGHYGYTF
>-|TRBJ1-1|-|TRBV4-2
TGTGCCAGCAGCCAGGGCCTTTTCAACACTGAAGCTTTCTTT
CASSQGLFNTEAFF
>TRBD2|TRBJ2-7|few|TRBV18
TGTGCCAGCTCACCTTTAGCGGGAGGGCCCTCCTACGAGCAGTACTTC
CASSPLAGGPSYEQYF
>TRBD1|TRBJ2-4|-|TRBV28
TGTGCCAGCACATACAGGGGTGACATTCAGTACTTC
CASTYRGDIQYF
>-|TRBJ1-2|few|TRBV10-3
TGTGCCATCAGGGACAGAGATGGCTACACCTTC
CAIRDRDGYTF
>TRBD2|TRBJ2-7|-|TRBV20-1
TGCAGTGCTAGTAGGACTAGTGGCGCCTACGAGCAGTACTTC
CSASRTSGAYEQYF
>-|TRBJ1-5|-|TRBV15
TGTGCCACCAGCAGAGAAAACAGGGTGAGCAATCAGCCCCAGCATTTT
CATSRENRVSNQPQHF
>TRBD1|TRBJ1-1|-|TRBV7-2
TGTGCCATCTCACGGGACAGGGGGCTTGAAGCTTTCTTT
CAISRDRGLEAFF
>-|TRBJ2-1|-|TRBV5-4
TGTGCCAGCAGCCTCCCATCTAGTTATGAGCAGTTCTTC
CASSLPSSYEQFF
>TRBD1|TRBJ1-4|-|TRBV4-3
TGCGCCAGCAGCCAAGATGTGAACAGGGGGCCGACTAATGAAAAACTGTTTTTT
CASSQDVNRGPTNEKLFF
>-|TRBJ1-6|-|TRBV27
TGTGCCAGCAGTTTATCGTGGAGAAAATCCTATAATTCACCCCTCCACTTT
CASSLSWRKSYNSPLHF
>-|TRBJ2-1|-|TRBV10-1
TGCGCCAGCAGCCGAGGGGGACAAGGGAGGGCCGAGAATGAGCAGTTCTTC
CASSRGGQGRAENEQFF
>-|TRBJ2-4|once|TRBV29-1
TGCAGCGTTGGCTCGGCCTCGGGCAAAAACATTCAGTACTTC
CSVGSASGKNIQYF
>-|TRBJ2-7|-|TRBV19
TGTGCCAGTAGTGATCCCCGGGGGGCAGGGTCCTACGAGCAGTACTTC
CASSDPRGAGSYEQYF
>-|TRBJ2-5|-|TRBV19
TGTGCCAGCTCCACCGGGTCGTTGCAAGAGACCCAGTACTTC
CASSTGSLQETQYF
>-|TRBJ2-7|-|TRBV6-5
TGTGCCAGCAGCCGCAGGGTAGACGCCTACGAGCAGTGCTTC
CASSRRVDAYEQCF
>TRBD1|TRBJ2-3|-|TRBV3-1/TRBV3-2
TGTGCCAGCAGCACGGGACAGGGCGGCACAGATACGCAGTATTTT
CASSTGQGGTDTQYF
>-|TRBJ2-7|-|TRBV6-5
TGTGCCAGCAGTTACTCGACTCTGGGGGGAACCTACGAGCAGTACTTC
CASSYSTLGGTYEQYF
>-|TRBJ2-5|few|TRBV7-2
TGTGCCAGCAGCTTAGGCCTAGCCCAAGAGACCCAGTACTTC
CASSLGLAQETQYF
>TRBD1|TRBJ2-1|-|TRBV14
TGTGCCAGCAGCACGCGGACAGGGTGGGATGAGCAGTTCTTC
CASSTRTGWDEQFF
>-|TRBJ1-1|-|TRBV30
TGTGCCTGTAACGCGGACAGGAACACTGAAGCTTTCTTT
CACNADRNTEAFF
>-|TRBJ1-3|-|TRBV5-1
TGCGCCAGCAGCGATGGACAGTTCTCTGGAAACACCATATATTTT
CASSDGQFSGNTIYF
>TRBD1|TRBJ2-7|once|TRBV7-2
TGTGCCAGCAGCTTCACAGGGGGCAACGAGCAGTACTTC
CASSFTGGNEQYF
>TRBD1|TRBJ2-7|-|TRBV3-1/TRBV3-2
TGTGCCAGCAGCCTCAACTATATCCGGGACAGGGGGCACGAGCAGTACTTC
CASSLNYIRDRGHEQYF
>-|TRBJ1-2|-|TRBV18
TGTGCCAGCTCACCGGGACATCCCAGGGACTATGGCTACACCTTC
CASSPGHPRDYGYTF
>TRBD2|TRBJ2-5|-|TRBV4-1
TGCGCCAGCAGCCAAGAAATAGCGGGAAGGCAGACCCAGTACTTC
CASSQEIAGRQTQYF
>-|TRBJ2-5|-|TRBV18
TGTGCCAGCTCACAAACACAGCAAGAGACCCAGTACTTC
CASSQTQQETQYF
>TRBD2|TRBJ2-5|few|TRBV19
TGTGCCAGTAGTACCACCGGGACTAGCGGGAGAGAGACCCAGTACTTC
CASSTTGTSGRETQYF
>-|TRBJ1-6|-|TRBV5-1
TGCGCCAGCAGCTTCACGGGGGGCGAGAATTCACCCCTCCACTTT
CASSFTGGENSPLHF